The T cell receptor beta chain under discussion was sequenced for a study of blood T cell repertoires in COVID-19. For the study at large: The United States, Italy and Spain were the sources of the acute and convalescent COVID-19 samples. PBMCs, B-cell-depleted T cells, or T cells provided the cDNA or gDNA that made up the material.

The germline V and J ends were trimmed by 3 bases and 1 base, with 9 bases remaining between them. The CDR3 spans 13 residues. The germline V gene encodes CDR1 SQVTM and CDR2 ANQGSEA. As processed by the authors: Reference gene primer amplification in the assay estimated nucleated cell counts. TCRdb's table, derived via immunoSEQ multiplex PCR, lists solely in-frame clones and lacks some. That table furnishes V, J and clone size, whereas the DNA furnished D and trimming. Of over 200,000 clones detected, roughly 84% appear once; the ten largest clones hold 1.5% to 2%. Sequencing was performed on peripheral blood. The source is a man aged 40-49 years with active or convalescent COVID-19. The chain combines TRBV29-1 with TRBJ1-1; a weak D match, TRBD1 (5 bases). The CDR3 sequence: CSVEQGGNTEAFF. CDR3 coding DNA: TGCAGCGTTGAGCAGGGTGGGAACACTGAAGCTTTCTTT. Combining the CDR3 with reference TRBV29-1 and TRBJ1-1 gives the whole variable domain SAVISQKPSRDICQRGTSLTIQCQVDSQVTMMFWYRQQPGQSLTLIATANQGSEATYESGFVIDKFPISRPNLTFSTLTVSNMSPEDSSIYLCSVEQGGNTEAFFGQGTRLTVV.